Included here is one T cell receptor beta chain sequence, with context. The data originate from a study of T cell changes during pregnancy in multiple sclerosis. Clones were read by immunoSEQ multiplex PCR, and TCRdb kept only the in-frame ones, dropping some. The repertoire holds tens of thousands of clones, with around 90% as singletons. V dropped 3 bases and J dropped 7; count of bases not matched to a gene: 9. CDR1 and CDR2 from the germline V gene are SGHNT and YYREEE (reference sequence). The CDR3 length is 15 residues. This clonotype was obtained from a female donor with multiple sclerosis, enrolled in a pregnancy study. The V gene is TRBV5-4, the J gene TRBJ2-2; 7 bases agree with TRBD1. Here the sequenced sample was CD4+ T cells from peripheral blood mononuclear cells, taken before pregnancy. CDR3 nucleotide sequence: TGTGCCAGCAGCTCCGGGACAGCTCCGGTCGGGGAGCTGTTTTTT. Its translation: CASSSGTAPVGELFF.